This T cell receptor (beta chain) came from a study of response to subunit inactivated influenza vaccine. Via MiXCR, TCRdb re-called the RT-PCR reads, giving one row per CDR3 protein. Among about 580,000 distinct CDR3 sequences listed, 11% to 15% were seen once. This clonotype came up a few times. The receptor's source is a man aged 50-59 years who received an inactivated influenza vaccine. The sequences come from PBMCs from blood, collected 11 to 12 days after vaccination.

The CDR3 is CASSQVHQNTGELFF. The CDR3, as DNA: TGTGCCAGCAGCCAAGTTCATCAAAACACCGGGGAGCTGTTTTTT. The gene calls are TRBV4-2 and TRBJ2-2; no reliable D call. The V and J ends lost 1 base and 2 bases respectively, with 8 bases between them. The germline gives CDR1 LGHNA, CDR2 YNFKEQ. The CDR3 extends over 15 amino acids.